This TCR beta chain was sequenced for a study of T cells in localized non-small cell lung cancer. The study's findings and limits: Multi-region tumor sequencing was not done, so intratumor heterogeneity could not be excluded. In uninvolved adjacent lung, T cell clonality reached its highest value, exceeding tumor.

Method: immunoSEQ multiplex PCR; TCRdb's copy keeps in-frame clones and lacks some. The sample comprises fewer than 95,000 clones, roughly 93% of which are singletons, and approximately 4% rests with the top ten. Germline assignment: CDR1 LNHDA and CDR2 SQIVND (reference sequence). The length of the CDR3 is 16 residues. Trimming at V came to 1 base and at J to 6 bases, leaving 4 bases not matched to a gene. Remarks on this clone: Its target is not known.

The chain uses TRBV19 and TRBJ2-1; 12 bases agree with TRBD2. This sequence originates from a woman aged 40 to 75 with stage II squamous cell lung carcinoma. The material was PBMCs, obtained before any cancer treatment. The CDR3 region has the DNA TGTGCCAGTAGTATAGGGACTAGCGGGAACGTCAATGAGCAGTTCTTC. Translating it yields CASSIGTSGNVNEQFF.